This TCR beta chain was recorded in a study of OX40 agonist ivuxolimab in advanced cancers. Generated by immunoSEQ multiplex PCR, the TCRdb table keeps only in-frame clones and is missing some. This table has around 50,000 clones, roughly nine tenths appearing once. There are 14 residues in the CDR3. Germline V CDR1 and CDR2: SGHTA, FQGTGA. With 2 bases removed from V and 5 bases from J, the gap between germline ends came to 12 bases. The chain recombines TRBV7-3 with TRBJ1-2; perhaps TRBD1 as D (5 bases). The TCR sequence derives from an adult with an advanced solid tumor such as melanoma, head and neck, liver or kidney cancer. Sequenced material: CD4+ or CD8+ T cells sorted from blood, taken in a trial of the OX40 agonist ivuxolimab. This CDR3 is CASSLGTGGYGYTF. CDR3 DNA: TGTGCCAGCAGCTTAGGAACAGGAGGGTATGGCTACACCTTC.